The T cell receptor (beta chain) under discussion was sequenced for a study of spatial heterogeneity in lung cancer (dated by TCRdb to the late 2010s). Regarding the study in general: Beta-chain transcripts were consistently detected in greater numbers than alpha-chain transcripts, which likely reflects a higher abundance of beta-chain transcripts. In the raw uncorrected reads, each unique combination of TCR and UMI appeared on average more than ten times. TCR repertoire features were related to nonsynonymous mutation counts determined by whole-exome sequencing of tumor tissue. Both alpha and beta chains were TCR-sequenced in samples taken at surgery, namely 220 tumor regions, more than 62 matched nontumor lung samples and 50 to 60 PBMC samples. In non-small cell lung cancer, the study made a quantitative comparison of TCR alpha and beta repertoires among multiple tumor regions, matched nontumor lung and blood. Overall study outcomes, separate from this receptor: Ubiquitous expanded tumor TCRs were detected in blood more often at tumor resection than at routine follow-up. Confirming at a functional level the hypothesis that regional TCRs recognize regional mutations was considered to require additional single-cell paired TCR alpha and beta sequencing.

This clonotype was picked up many times. Its antigen has not been determined. Qualities for individual bases were not recorded, and no much larger clone is one base off. The time point label, as the study defines it: sample taken at primary tumor resection. Whole RNA extracted from tumor and nontumor lung tissue, or from cryopreserved PBMC samples, was used for TCR sequencing without cell sorting. The donors were 65 to 85 patients from the lung TRACERx cohort who had early-stage, untreated non-small cell lung cancer. Only patients for whom sufficient RNA was available from at least two tumor regions were selected for TCR sequencing. V loses 5 bases, J loses 8 bases, and the germline ends lie 10 bases apart. There are 13 amino acids in the CDR3, from cysteine to phenylalanine inclusive. Only the CDR3 DNA is retained, 39 bases long and in frame from the first base. From the germline V gene, CDR1 is SGHTA and CDR2 is FQGTGA.

Library preparation employed 5' RACE. Sequencing took place on a NextSeq 500. In the TCR library protocol, a unique molecular identifier was attached to each TCR cDNA molecule so that PCR and sequencing errors could be corrected. The authors processed their data as follows. TCR identification, UMI-based error correction and CDR3 extraction were performed with Decombinator tools. Expanded TCRs were defined as those above a frequency of 2 per 1,000, corresponding to the top 1% of the tumor frequency distribution. Each repertoire was subsampled 100 times to 5,000 TCRs, after which Renyi diversity was computed with the R vegan package. CDR3 similarity networks were built from amino acid triplet string-kernel similarity, connecting CDR3s with pairwise similarity above 0.82. In TCRdb, the public reads were trimmed at Q25 with fastp and aligned with MiXCR, with productive beta chains retained. CDR3 protein duplicates are merged, each entry listing the most common genes and DNA. The V and J calls here are based on TCRdb, not the publication. This sample gives 50,000 to 65,000 distinct CDR3 sequences in total; under 7.5% of them show up just once. The top ten hold roughly 3% of the sample.

Sample: PBMCs, taken at surgery. The origin of this receptor is a female donor with early-stage non-small cell lung cancer. The V and J genes are TRBV7-3 and TRBJ1-6; perhaps TRBD1 is the D gene, with 6 bases matching. The base sequence is TGTGCCAGCAGCCTAAACAGGGATTCACCCCTCCACTTT. Its coded protein is CASSLNRDSPLHF.